The 30 T cell receptor beta chains below were found in one sample sequenced in a study of OX40 agonist ivuxolimab in advanced cancers. The protocol was immunoSEQ multiplex PCR, while the TCRdb copy is restricted to in-frame clones and leaves out a portion. The sample holds under 95,000 clones; 75% to 90% are singletons and the top ten take about 1.3%. The starting material was CD4+ or CD8+ T cells sorted from blood, obtained in a trial of the OX40 agonist ivuxolimab. The receptors were sampled from an adult with an advanced solid tumor such as melanoma, head and neck, liver or kidney cancer.

Comment on this clone: One junction end disagrees with the germline gene, perhaps due to a read error. This rearrangement joins TRBV5-1 to TRBJ1-4, with TRBD1 matching over 7 bases. CDR3 length: 14 amino acids. Germline CDR1 and CDR2: SGHRS and YFSETQ. The CDR3 reads CASSLDRSNEKLFF. The DNA for the CDR3 is TGTGCCAGCAGCTTGGACAGGAGTAATGAAAAACTGTTTTTT. Variable domain in full (rest from reference TRBV5-1 and TRBJ1-4): KAGVTQTPRYLIKTRGQQVTLSCSPISGHRSVSWYQQTPGQGLQFLFEYFSETQRNKGNFPGRFSGRQFSNSRSEMNVSTLELGDSALYLCASSLDRSNEKLFFGSGTQLSVL.

This sequence joins TRBV15 and TRBJ1-5; 8 bases are shared with TRBD1. After removal of 0 bases from V and 6 bases from J, the junction contained 7 bases not matched to a gene. The CDR3 spans 16 residues. Germline V lookup: CDR1 LNHNV, CDR2 YYDKDF (reference sequence). The CDR3 DNA is TGTGCCACCAGCAGAGATATCAGGGGGCCTGGTCAGCCCCAGCATTTT. Protein product: CATSRDIRGPGQPQHF. The full variable domain, rest sourced from reference TRBV15 and TRBJ1-5, is DAMVIQNPRYQVTQFGKPVTLSCSQTLNHNVMYWYQQKSSQAPKLLFHYYDKDFNNEADTPDNFQSRRPNTSFCFLDIRSPGLGDTAMYLCATSRDIRGPGQPQHFGDGTRLSIL.

This clone is a singleton in its sample. The V call is TRBV20-1, the J call TRBJ2-5; no clear D gene. Trimming took 7 bases from V and 3 from J, leaving 6 bases between them. From germline, CDR1 is DFQATT and CDR2 SNEGSKA (reference sequence). The CDR3 length is 10 residues. CDR3 region: CSVAKETQYF. The CDR3 coding sequence is TGCAGTGTGGCGAAAGAGACCCAGTACTTC.

This clone occurred a few times. The chain recombines TRBV5-1 with TRBJ1-4; 8 nucleotides match TRBD1. V lost 2 bases, J lost 7 bases, and 4 bases stayed unmatched. Germline V lookup: CDR1 SGHRS, CDR2 YFSETQ. This CDR3 spans 14 amino acids. For the CDR3, the DNA is TGCGCCAGCAGCTTAGGACAGGGTCGTGAAAAACTGTTTTTT. Translating it yields CASSLGQGREKLFF.

The gene calls are TRBV18 and TRBJ1-1; the D gene is possibly TRBD1 (5 bases). The CDR3 contains 12 residues. V was cut by 3 bases and J by 8 bases, with 10 bases left in between. Germline CDR1 is KGHSH and CDR2 is LQKENI. The CDR3 sequence: CASSPGGEEAFF. The CDR3 nucleotides are TGTGCCAGCTCACCGGGGGGAGAAGAAGCTTTCTTT.

This chain uses TRBV11-2 with TRBJ2-5; 7 bases are shared with TRBD1. Germline V CDR1 and CDR2: SGHAT, FQNNGV. The trim removed 0 bases at V and 3 bases at J, leaving 16 bases unmatched. The CDR3 is 19 residues long. This chain's CDR3 is CASSLDRTGTASRKETQYF. The CDR3 DNA sequence: TGTGCCAGCAGCTTAGATAGAACCGGGACAGCTTCCCGTAAAGAGACCCAGTACTTC.

The J gene is TRBJ2-7, the V gene TRBV28; no clear D. Deletions cut 3 bases from V and 2 bases from J, with 11 bases between. This CDR3 is built from 14 residues. CDR1 and CDR2 (germline): MDHEN, SYDVKM. The CDR3 region is CASSLPGSAYEQYF. The CDR3 bases are TGTGCCAGCAGTTTGCCCGGTTCCGCCTACGAGCAGTACTTC. Drawing the rest from reference TRBV28 and TRBJ2-7, the complete variable domain is DVKVTQSSRYLVKRTGEKVFLECVQDMDHENMFWYRQDPGLGLRLIYFSYDVKMKEKGDIPEGYSVSREKKERFSLILESASTNQTSMYLCASSLPGSAYEQYFGPGTRLTVT.

J is TRBJ2-1 and V is TRBV6-1; 10 nucleotides match TRBD1. This CDR3 is 14 amino acids long. With V trimmed by 6 bases and J by 8 bases, 7 bases remained unmatched. The V gene's germline CDR1 is MNHNS and CDR2 SASEGT. CDR3 sequence: CASSRTGGGYEQFF. For the CDR3, the DNA is TGTGCCAGCAGCAGGACAGGGGGAGGCTATGAGCAGTTCTTC.

V is TRBV2 and J is TRBJ1-5; the match to TRBD1 covers 7 bases. CDR1 and CDR2 from the germline V gene are SNHLY and FYNNEI. V dropped 7 bases and J dropped 6; count of bases not matched to a gene: 6. This CDR3 region has 13 residues. CDR3 in amino acids: CASTPGDSQPQHF. In DNA form, the CDR3 reads TGTGCCAGCACCCCAGGGGACAGTCAGCCCCAGCATTTT.

The V gene is TRBV30, the J gene TRBJ1-1; D is uncertain. This CDR3 is 14 amino acids long. The V end lost 0 bases, the J end lost 4 bases, and 12 bases lay between the germline ends. Germline assignment: CDR1 GTSNPN and CDR2 SVGIG (reference sequence). In DNA form, the CDR3 reads TGTGCCTGGAGTGTACACGGAATCGTCACTGAAGCTTTCTTT. Its translation: CAWSVHGIVTEAFF.

The chain recombines TRBV18 with TRBJ2-2; 8 bases fit TRBD1. There are 16 residues in the CDR3. V was pared by 3 bases and J by 4 bases, with 7 bases of the junction left unmatched. Germline values: CDR1 KGHSH, CDR2 LQKENI. CDR3 sequence reads: CASSPVMTGATGELFF. CDR3 DNA sequence: TGTGCCAGCTCACCTGTGATGACAGGGGCCACCGGGGAGCTGTTTTTT.

This clone was found once. The chain carries TRBV28 and TRBJ2-7, with 7 bases that match TRBD1. The CDR3 is 14 residues long. Unmatched junction bases numbered 9, after V lost 5 bases and J lost 5 bases. Germline V lookup: CDR1 MDHEN, CDR2 SYDVKM. CDR3 in amino acids: CASSKPGQRNEQYF. The CDR3 bases are TGTGCCAGCAGTAAACCGGGACAGAGGAACGAGCAGTACTTC.

The CDR3 DNA is TGTGCCAGCAGGCCCCGACAAGGAAACACCATATATTTT. Its translation is CASRPRQGNTIYF. J is TRBJ1-3 and V is TRBV6-5; no reliable D call. V was trimmed by 6 bases and J by 4 bases, leaving 10 bases between them. This CDR3 spans 13 amino acids. Germline assignment: CDR1 MNHEY and CDR2 SVGAGI.

This clone is a singleton in its sample. The chain recombines TRBV10-1 with TRBJ2-3; D ambiguous. Trimming shortened V by 0 bases and J by 0 bases, and 7 bases separated the two germline ends. This CDR3 contains 15 residues. Germline V gene sequence: CDR1 WNHNN, CDR2 SYGVQD (reference sequence). CDR3 in amino acids: CASSESLSSTDTQYF. CDR3 DNA: TGCGCCAGCAGTGAGTCCCTTTCTAGCACAGATACGCAGTATTTT.

This clone was counted only a few times. CDR3 sequence (DNA): TGTGCCAGCACCTACTCGGACAGGGTGAAAGAGCAGTACTTC. Its protein product is CASTYSDRVKEQYF. The gene calls are TRBV28 and TRBJ2-7; 8 bases are shared with TRBD1. The CDR3 covers 14 residues. The J segment lost 7 bases and the V segment lost 7 bases, leaving 12 bases of the junction unmatched. Germline V gene lookup returns CDR1 MDHEN and CDR2 SYDVKM.

The J gene is TRBJ2-7, the V gene TRBV7-8, with 9 bases lining up with TRBD1. Germline V gene data show CDR1 as SGHVS and CDR2 as FQNEAQ. This CDR3 has 14 residues. V lost 1 base to trimming and J lost 3 bases; unmatched junction nucleotides: 1. As DNA, the CDR3 is TGTGCCAGCAGCTTAGGGACAGGGGTCTACGAGCAGTACTTC. Translated: CASSLGTGVYEQYF.

This chain uses TRBV18 with TRBJ1-3, with D perhaps TRBD1 (5 bases). The germline CDR1 and CDR2 sequences are KGHSH and LQKENI. Trimming took off 3 bases at V and 4 bases at J, with 7 bases between the two ends. The length of the CDR3 is 13 residues. The CDR3: CASSPGEGNTIYF. In nucleotides, the CDR3 is TGTGCCAGCTCACCGGGGGAGGGAAACACCATATATTTT.

This chain uses TRBV7-9 with TRBJ2-2, with 8 bases fitting TRBD1. The length of the CDR3 is 15 residues. Trimming removed 0 bases from V and 7 bases from J; junction bases left unmatched: 4. CDR1 SEHNR and CDR2 FQNEAQ come from the germline V gene (reference sequence). As DNA, the CDR3 is TGTGCCAGCAGCTTAGCATCAGGGGGCGGCGGGGAGCTGTTTTTT. This translates into CASSLASGGGGELFF.

The rearrangement links TRBV25-1 to TRBJ2-5; D assignment may be TRBD1 or TRBD2 (5 bases each). CDR3 length: 13 amino acids. Trimming took off 3 bases at V and 4 bases at J, with 9 bases between the two ends. Germline lookup yields CDR1 MGHDK and CDR2 SYGVNS. DNA for the CDR3: TGTGCCAGCAGTGAGTCAGGGAGAGAGACCCAGTACTTC. Its translation is CASSESGRETQYF.

The chain employs TRBV30 and TRBJ2-7; D is undetermined. CDR3 size: 17 residues. Germline loops: CDR1 GTSNPN, CDR2 SVGIG (reference sequence). Trimming removed 0 bases from V and 7 bases from J, with 25 bases in between. CDR3 protein: CAWSVPPRAPKSCEQYF. In DNA form, the CDR3 reads TGTGCCTGGAGTGTACCCCCCCGGGCCCCAAAGTCGTGTGAGCAGTACTTC.

The chain recombines TRBV7-2 with TRBJ1-1; D gene uncertain. V was trimmed by 5 bases and J by 4 bases, leaving 17 bases between them. The CDR3 covers 15 residues. Germline V gene sequence: CDR1 SGHTA, CDR2 FQGNSA. As DNA, the CDR3 is TGTGCCAGCAGCCTCGAGGGTAGTCGCGGCACTGAAGCTTTCTTT. It specifies CASSLEGSRGTEAFF.

This rearrangement joins TRBV29-1 to TRBJ1-1, with D tentatively TRBD1 (5 bases). From germline, CDR1 is SQVTM and CDR2 ANQGSEA. The CDR3 is 14 amino acids. V dropped 8 bases and J dropped 2 bases, with 18 bases sitting between them. CDR3 sequence (DNA): TGCAGCCTCGGTAGGTACGGGGGAAACACTGAAGCTTTCTTT. Translated, it gives CSLGRYGGNTEAFF.

The chain is built from TRBV7-3 and TRBJ2-2, with D possibly matching TRBD1 (6 bases). The V and J ends lost 4 bases and 0 bases respectively, with 12 bases between them. Germline V CDR1 and CDR2: SGHTA, FQGTGA. The CDR3 length is 16 residues. CDR3 amino acids: CASSSQAGANTGELFF. The CDR3 nucleotides read TGTGCCAGCAGCTCACAGGCAGGGGCGAACACCGGGGAGCTGTTTTTT.

The chain couples TRBV18 to TRBJ1-1, with D perhaps TRBD1 (5 bases). CDR3 size: 14 residues. With 1 base removed from V and 4 bases from J, the gap between germline ends came to 10 bases. CDR1 is KGHSH and CDR2 is LQKENI in the germline V gene. CDR3 nucleotide sequence: TGTGCCAGCTCACCACTCAGGGAGGGCACTGAAGCTTTCTTT. Its translation: CASSPLREGTEAFF.

The chain links TRBV18 to TRBJ1-2; 7 nucleotides agree with TRBD1. Germline V gene lookup returns CDR1 KGHSH and CDR2 LQKENI. V lost 3 bases and J lost 8; bases outside the gene matches: 9. The CDR3 extends over 14 amino acids. CDR3 sequence reads: CASSPQTGHRGYTF. CDR3 in DNA: TGTGCCAGCTCACCTCAGACAGGGCATCGAGGCTACACCTTC.

The chain combines TRBV9 with TRBJ2-3, with D unresolved. The V and J ends lost 3 bases and 8 bases respectively, with 16 bases between them. CDR1 and CDR2 (germline): SGDLS, YYNGEE. This CDR3 has 14 amino acids. Written as DNA, the CDR3 is TGTGCCAGCAGCGCCGCAGGTTCTGAGGTTACGCAGTATTTT. This encodes CASSAAGSEVTQYF.

This clone was counted between two and nine times. The chain carries TRBV2 and TRBJ1-1; possibly TRBD1 for D (5 bases). Trimming removed 10 bases from V and 1 base from J, with 16 bases in between. There are 14 residues in the CDR3. Germline CDR1 and CDR2: SNHLY and FYNNEI. The CDR3 loop reads CATPGRAANTEAFF. In nucleotides, the CDR3 is TGTGCCACCCCCGGCAGGGCGGCGAACACTGAAGCTTTCTTT.

This CDR3 reads CASSVAGAPADTQYF. The CDR3 DNA sequence: TGTGCCAGCAGCGTAGCGGGGGCCCCCGCAGATACGCAGTATTTT. The chain employs TRBV9 and TRBJ2-3; D is tentatively TRBD1 or TRBD2 (6 bases each). Germline CDR1 and CDR2: SGDLS and YYNGEE. The CDR3 is 15 amino acids. Trimming took off 0 bases at V and 4 bases at J, with 12 bases between the two ends.

The chain recombines TRBV6-5 with TRBJ1-1; D perhaps matches TRBD1 (5 bases). CDR3 length: 13 residues. The germline CDR1 and CDR2 sequences are MNHEY and SVGAGI. V gave up 3 bases and J gave up 2 bases, with 7 bases separating them. The CDR3 region is CASSYQGNTEAFF. As DNA, the CDR3 is TGTGCCAGCAGTTATCAGGGAAACACTGAAGCTTTCTTT.

This sequence joins TRBV28 and TRBJ2-3; D unclear. Germline assignment: CDR1 MDHEN and CDR2 SYDVKM. CDR3 length: 11 amino acids. V was clipped by 6 bases and J by 5 bases, with 6 bases between them. DNA for the CDR3: TGTGCCAGCAGCCCCAGAGATACGCAGTATTTT. It is translated as CASSPRDTQYF. Filled out from reference TRBV28 and TRBJ2-3, the complete variable domain reads DVKVTQSSRYLVKRTGEKVFLECVQDMDHENMFWYRQDPGLGLRLIYFSYDVKMKEKGDIPEGYSVSREKKERFSLILESASTNQTSMYLCASSPRDTQYFGPGTRLTVL.